This TCR beta chain was sequenced for a study of shared clonotypes between healthy human individuals. Overall study results and limits: Sorted-subset sequencing, rarefaction showed, was incomplete despite large depth.

As concerns this clone: Its antigen remains unidentified.

Original methodology: Quality scores were absent from the junction-only immunoSEQ sequences, so filtering differed. Method: immunoSEQ multiplex PCR; TCRdb's copy keeps in-frame clones and lacks some. The DNA gave D and trimming, while V, J and clone size come from that table. The sample holds around 240,000 clones; about 65% are singletons and the top ten take around 10%. The CDR3 spans 15 residues. Germline assignment: CDR1 SNHLY and CDR2 FYNNEI. After removal of 6 bases from V and 4 bases from J, the junction contained 3 bases not matched to a gene. This sequence joins TRBV2 and TRBJ2-3; 14 nucleotides agree with TRBD2. Sample: memory CD4+ T cells sorted from blood. Subset specified: CD45RA-negative fraction. The clonotype comes from a man aged 25-40 years in good health. The CDR3 loop reads CASRRLAGGADTQYF. In DNA, the CDR3 is TGTGCCAGCAGGAGACTAGCGGGAGGGGCAGATACGCAGTATTTT. Complete variable domain (other parts from reference TRBV2 and TRBJ2-3): EPEVTQTPSHQVTQMGQEVILRCVPISNHLYFYWYRQILGQKVEFLVSFYNNEISEKSEIFDDQFSVERPDGSNFTLKIRSTKLEDSAMYFCASRRLAGGADTQYFGPGTRLTVL.